This TCR beta chain was sequenced for a study of T cells in Graves' hyperthyroidism and ophthalmopathy. The CDR3 loop spans 13 amino acids. Germline assignment: CDR1 WSHSY and CDR2 SAAADI. Trimming took off 6 bases at V and 5 bases at J, with 14 bases between the two ends. Only a few counts were recorded for this clonotype. Exclusion of a patient resulted from uncontrolled infection, other autoimmune disease, pregnancy or lactation. The CDR3 regions of TCR beta were amplified from RNA transcripts. During a first-round RT-PCR of the TCR CDR3, the HTBI primer set was used. TCRdb itself ran the multiplex PCR reads through MiXCR, one entry per CDR3 protein. The data hold about 740,000 distinct CDR3 sequences, with 12% to 15% observed a single time.

The sample taken for sequencing was blood. This TCR derives from a woman between 18 and 29 years old with Graves' hyperthyroidism. The chain couples TRBV10-2 to TRBJ2-7, with TRBD1 as a possible D gene (5 bases). The CDR3 DNA reads as TGCGCCAGCAGCACCCAGGGTATCCACGAGCAGTACTTC. Translation gives CASSTQGIHEQYF.